This entry lists 11 T cell receptor beta chains sequenced from one sample in a study of Graves' ophthalmopathy and Graves' hyperthyroidism. Using RNA transcripts, the TCR beta CDR3 regions were amplified. Second-round multiplex PCR came after a first-round RT-PCR that employed HTBI primers. TCRdb used MiXCR to reprocess the multiplex PCR reads, holding one entry per CDR3 protein. There are over a million distinct CDR3 sequences in the sample; roughly 35% occur only once, and roughly 11% lies in the top ten. Material: peripheral blood or thyroid tissue (not recorded which). The receptors here all came from an adult man with Graves' hyperthyroidism.

The sample holds a few counts of this clonotype. The rearrangement uses TRBV18 and TRBJ1-1; D is possibly TRBD1 (6 bases). The CDR3 extends over 17 amino acids. Germline V CDR1 and CDR2: KGHSH, LQKENI. V dropped 3 bases and J dropped 1 base, with 18 bases sitting between them. This CDR3 is CASSPPTGTRANTEAFF. The CDR3 nucleotides read TGTGCCAGCTCACCGCCCACGGGGACAAGGGCGAACACTGAAGCTTTCTTT.

The sample holds a few counts of this clonotype. At one end, the junction sequence differs from germline, possibly due to a read error. The chain recombines TRBV5-1 with TRBJ2-5, with TRBD2 matching 9 bases. The CDR3 runs 17 residues. CDR1 is SGHRS and CDR2 is YFSETQ in the germline V gene. Written as DNA, the CDR3 is TGTGCCAGCAGCTCCGGGGGGTCTGCGGGGGGGATAGAGACCCAGTACTTC. It translates to CASSSGGSAGGIETQYF.

The CDR3 here is CAWWRGEQEFTEAFF. The CDR3 DNA reads as TGTGCCTGGTGGAGGGGGGAACAAGAATTTACTGAAGCTTTCTTT. V and J are TRBV30 and TRBJ1-1; D possibly corresponds to TRBD1 (6 bases). Per the germline V gene, CDR1 is GTSNPN and CDR2 is SVGIG (reference sequence). The CDR3 sequence is 15 residues long. Trimming stripped 5 bases from V and 5 bases from J, with 21 bases between.

This chain connects TRBV10-2 to TRBJ1-4; no clear D gene. V lost 2 bases and J 7 bases, leaving 17 bases between the germline ends. The CDR3 totals 16 residues. Germline CDR1 WSHSY, CDR2 SAAADI. The CDR3 region has the DNA TGCGCCAGCAGTGAGCCTGGGCCAACGCTGGGTGAAAAACTGTTTTTT. It yields the protein CASSEPGPTLGEKLFF.

V and J are TRBV9 and TRBJ2-7; tentative D call: TRBD1 (5 bases). Germline V CDR1 and CDR2: SGDLS, YYNGEE. This CDR3 contains 16 residues. V lost 6 bases to trimming and J lost 0 bases, with 19 bases between them. The CDR3 here is CASKPDRWGTSYEQYF. CDR3 nucleotide sequence: TGTGCCAGCAAACCCGACCGATGGGGCACCTCCTACGAGCAGTACTTC.

This chain links TRBV20-1 with TRBJ1-2; a possible D gene is TRBD1 (5 bases). The CDR3 is made up of 12 amino acids. Trimming took off 5 bases at V and 6 bases at J, with 13 bases between the two ends. Looked up from germline, CDR1 is DFQATT and CDR2 is SNEGSKA (reference sequence). The CDR3 protein is CSAEEGQHGYTF. CDR3 sequence (DNA): TGCAGTGCTGAGGAGGGGCAGCATGGCTACACCTTC.

This chain joins TRBV29-1 and TRBJ2-5; either TRBD1 or TRBD2 may supply D (5 bases each). CDR3 length equals 14 residues. The V end lost 0 bases, the J end lost 4 bases, and 12 bases lay between the germline ends. Germline V gene lookup returns CDR1 SQVTM and CDR2 ANQGSEA. CDR3 sequence reads: CSVEDYSGRETQYF. The CDR3 DNA sequence: TGCAGCGTTGAAGACTACTCAGGGAGAGAGACCCAGTACTTC.

This clonotype was found many times. This rearrangement joins TRBV7-8 to TRBJ1-1, with D maybe TRBD1 (6 bases). Germline V gene lookup returns CDR1 SGHVS and CDR2 FQNEAQ. The V gene lost 5 bases and the J gene lost 1 base, with 8 bases spanning the gap. The CDR3 covers 13 residues. The CDR3 sequence: CASSGGGNTEAFF. The CDR3 DNA reads as TGTGCCAGCAGCGGAGGGGGGAACACTGAAGCTTTCTTT.

Concerning this clonotype itself: A much larger clone sits a single nucleotide away, making a read error possible. The rearrangement uses TRBV6-6 and TRBJ1-2; 8 positions match TRBD1. CDR1 MNHNY and CDR2 SVGAGI come from the germline V gene (reference sequence). CDR3 length: 13 residues. The CDR3 protein is CASTGGVNYSYTF. Written as DNA, the CDR3 is TGTGCCAGCACAGGGGGCGTGAACTATAGCTACACCTTC.

This clonotype appeared many times. The rearrangement links TRBV5-6 to TRBJ2-7, with 7 nucleotides matching TRBD1. V dropped 1 base and J dropped 2; count of bases not matched to a gene: 12. CDR3 length equals 17 residues. In germline, CDR1 is SGHDT, CDR2 YYEEEE. The CDR3 coding sequence is TGTGCCAGCAGCTTGACAGGAACGGGACAGCCGCCCTACGAGCAGTACTTC. It yields the protein CASSLTGTGQPPYEQYF.

V and J are TRBV9 and TRBJ2-5, with a possible D match to TRBD2 (6 bases). The CDR3 sequence is 15 residues long. Trimming took off 0 bases at V and 5 bases at J, with 14 bases between the two ends. The germline CDR1 and CDR2 sequences are SGDLS and YYNGEE. The CDR3 reads CASSVGGGLGETQYF. In DNA form, the CDR3 reads TGTGCCAGCAGCGTAGGTGGGGGGTTGGGGGAGACCCAGTACTTC.